This T cell receptor beta chain was profiled in a study of control samples from healthy donors and cancer patients. This CDR3 has 16 amino acids. V was cut by 4 bases and J by 7 bases, with 18 bases left in between. From germline, CDR1 is SGHKS and CDR2 YYEKEE (reference sequence). Clones were sequenced by immunoSEQ multiplex PCR, and TCRdb holds only the in-frame ones, with some missing. The table lists 80,000 to 85,000 clones, about 88% of them singletons. V is TRBV5-5 and J is TRBJ1-6, with unresolved D. Sequenced input: blood. The receptor's source is a woman aged 45-60 years in good health. The CDR3 loop is CASSRHALESNSPLHF. The CDR3 DNA reads TGTGCCAGCAGCCGACATGCTTTGGAGTCAAATTCACCCCTCCACTTT.